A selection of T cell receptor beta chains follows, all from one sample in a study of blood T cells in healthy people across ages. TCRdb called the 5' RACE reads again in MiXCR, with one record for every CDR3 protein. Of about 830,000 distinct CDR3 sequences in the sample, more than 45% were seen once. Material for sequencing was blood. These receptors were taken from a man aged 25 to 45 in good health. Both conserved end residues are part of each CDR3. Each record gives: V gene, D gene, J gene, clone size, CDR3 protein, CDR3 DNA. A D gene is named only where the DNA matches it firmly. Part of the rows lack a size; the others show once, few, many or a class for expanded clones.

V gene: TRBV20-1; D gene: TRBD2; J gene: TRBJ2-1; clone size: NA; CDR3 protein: CSAPRRIAGWGVEQFF; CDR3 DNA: TGCAGTGCTCCGAGACGGATAGCGGGCTGGGGGGTTGAGCAGTTCTTC
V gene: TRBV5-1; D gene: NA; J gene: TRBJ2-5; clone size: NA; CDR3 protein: CASSLGGLSSQATQYF; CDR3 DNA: TGCGCCAGCAGCTTGGGTGGACTATCCTCCCAAGCGACCCAGTACTTC
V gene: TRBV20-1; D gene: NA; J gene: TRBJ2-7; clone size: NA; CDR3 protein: CSARRGGVEDEQYF; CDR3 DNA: TGCAGTGCTAGACGTGGAGGGGTCGAGGACGAGCAGTACTTC
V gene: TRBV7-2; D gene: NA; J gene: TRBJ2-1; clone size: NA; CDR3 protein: CASSFNWFEQFF; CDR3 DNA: TGTGCCAGCAGCTTTAATTGGTTTGAGCAGTTCTTC
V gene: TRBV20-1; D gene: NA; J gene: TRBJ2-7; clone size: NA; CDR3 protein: CSAHGQASEQYF; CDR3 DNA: TGCAGTGCTCACGGGCAGGCCTCCGAGCAGTACTTC
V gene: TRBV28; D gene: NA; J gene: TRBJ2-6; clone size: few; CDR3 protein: CASSSPATGANVLTF; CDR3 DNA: TGTGCCAGCAGTTCCCCCGCGACCGGGGCCAACGTCCTGACTTTC
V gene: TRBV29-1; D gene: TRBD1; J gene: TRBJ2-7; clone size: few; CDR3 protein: CSARETGVSYEQYF; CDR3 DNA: TGCAGCGCCAGGGAGACAGGGGTATCCTACGAGCAGTACTTC
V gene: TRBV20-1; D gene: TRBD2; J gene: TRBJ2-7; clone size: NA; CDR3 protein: CSAMGASGFSYEQYF; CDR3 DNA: TGCAGTGCGATGGGGGCTAGCGGGTTTTCCTACGAGCAGTACTTC
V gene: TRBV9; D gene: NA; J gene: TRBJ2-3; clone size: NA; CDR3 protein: CASSVGSGAADTQYF; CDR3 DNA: TGTGCCAGCAGCGTAGGATCGGGGGCGGCAGATACGCAGTATTTT
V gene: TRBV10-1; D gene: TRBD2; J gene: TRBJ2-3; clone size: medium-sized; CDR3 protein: CASSAGTSSADTQYF; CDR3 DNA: TGCGCCAGCAGTGCCGGGACTAGTTCAGCGGATACGCAGTATTTT
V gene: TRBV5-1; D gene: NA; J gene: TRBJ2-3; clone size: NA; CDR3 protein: CASSSGGSTSTDTQYF; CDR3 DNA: TGCGCCAGCAGCTCTGGAGGGAGTACTAGCACAGATACGCAGTATTTT
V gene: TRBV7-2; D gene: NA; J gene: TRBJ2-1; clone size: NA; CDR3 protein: CASSPRSKTYNEQFF; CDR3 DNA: TGTGCCAGCAGCCCCAGGAGTAAAACCTACAATGAGCAGTTCTTC
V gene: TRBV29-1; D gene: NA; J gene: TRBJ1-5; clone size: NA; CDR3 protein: CSVASENQPQHF; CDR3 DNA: TGCAGCGTTGCATCAGAGAATCAGCCCCAGCATTTT
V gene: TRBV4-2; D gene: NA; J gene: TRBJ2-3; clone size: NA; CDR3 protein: CASSQGWAASTDTQYF; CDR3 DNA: TGTGCCAGCAGCCAAGGTTGGGCGGCTAGCACAGATACGCAGTATTTT
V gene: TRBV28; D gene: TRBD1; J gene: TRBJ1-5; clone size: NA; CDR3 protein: CASSGTGSFQPQHF; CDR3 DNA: TGTGCCAGCAGCGGGACAGGGTCGTTTCAGCCCCAGCATTTT
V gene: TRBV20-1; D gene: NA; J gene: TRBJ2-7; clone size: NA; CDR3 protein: CSARLRTVSYEQYF; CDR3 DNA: TGCAGTGCCCGGCTCAGGACGGTTTCCTACGAGCAGTACTTC
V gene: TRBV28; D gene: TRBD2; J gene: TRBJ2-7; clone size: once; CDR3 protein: CASSLYHKGGTYEQYF; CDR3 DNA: TGTGCCAGCAGTTTATATCATAAGGGAGGGACCTACGAGCAGTACTTC
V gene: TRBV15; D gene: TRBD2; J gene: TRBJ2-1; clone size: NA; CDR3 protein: CATSRERGSVFNEQFF; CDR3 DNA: TGTGCCACCAGCAGAGAGCGCGGGAGCGTATTCAATGAGCAGTTCTTC
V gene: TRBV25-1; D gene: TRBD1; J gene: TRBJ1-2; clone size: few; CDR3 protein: CASRETGDGYTF; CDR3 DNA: TGTGCCAGCAGAGAGACAGGGGATGGCTACACCTTC
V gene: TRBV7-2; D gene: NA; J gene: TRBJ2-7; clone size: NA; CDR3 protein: CASSLGAGATYEQYF; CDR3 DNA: TGTGCCAGCAGCTTAGGAGCAGGGGCTACCTACGAGCAGTACTTC
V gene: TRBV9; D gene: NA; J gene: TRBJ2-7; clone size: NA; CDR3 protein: CASSAEADEQYF; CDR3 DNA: TGTGCCAGCAGCGCGGAAGCGGACGAGCAGTACTTC
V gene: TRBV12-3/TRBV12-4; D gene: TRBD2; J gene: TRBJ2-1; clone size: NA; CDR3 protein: CASSLTSVNNEQFF; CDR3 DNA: TGTGCCAGCAGTTTGACTAGCGTAAACAATGAGCAGTTCTTC
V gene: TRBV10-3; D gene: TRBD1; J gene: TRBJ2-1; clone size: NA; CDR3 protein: CAISTRQGADNEQFF; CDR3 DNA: TGTGCCATCAGCACAAGACAGGGGGCAGACAATGAGCAGTTCTTC
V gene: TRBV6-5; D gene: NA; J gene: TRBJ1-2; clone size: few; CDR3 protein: CASRPRDRGYTF; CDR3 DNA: TGTGCCAGCCGACCTCGGGACCGTGGCTACACCTTC
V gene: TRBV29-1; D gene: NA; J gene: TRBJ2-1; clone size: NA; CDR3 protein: CSVEGQGNEQFF; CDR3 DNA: TGCAGCGTTGAAGGCCAGGGTAATGAGCAGTTCTTC
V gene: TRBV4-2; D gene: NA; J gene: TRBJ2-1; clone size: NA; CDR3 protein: CVSSPPGDLSNEQFF; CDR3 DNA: TGTGTCAGCAGTCCGCCGGGAGATTTGAGCAATGAGCAGTTCTTC
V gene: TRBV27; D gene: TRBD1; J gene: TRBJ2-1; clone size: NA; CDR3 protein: CASSLSLTGSNEQFF; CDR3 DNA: TGTGCCAGCAGTTTATCCCTGACAGGGTCCAATGAGCAGTTCTTC
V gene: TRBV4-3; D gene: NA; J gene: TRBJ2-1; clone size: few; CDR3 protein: CASSQDEYRDFNEQFF; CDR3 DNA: TGCGCCAGCAGCCAAGATGAGTACCGGGACTTCAATGAGCAGTTCTTC
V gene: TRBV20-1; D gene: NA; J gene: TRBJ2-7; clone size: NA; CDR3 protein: CSAPREVLVDEQYF; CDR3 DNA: TGCAGTGCTCCTAGGGAGGTTCTGGTTGACGAGCAGTACTTC
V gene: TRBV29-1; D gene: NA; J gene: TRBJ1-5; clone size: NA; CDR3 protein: CSVRTGSSNQPQHF; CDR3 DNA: TGCAGCGTCAGAACGGGGAGTAGCAATCAGCCCCAGCATTTT
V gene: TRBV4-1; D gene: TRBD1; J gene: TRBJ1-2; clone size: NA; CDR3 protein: CASSQVDRGEDGYTF; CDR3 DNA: TGCGCCAGCAGCCAAGTCGACAGGGGAGAGGATGGCTACACCTTC
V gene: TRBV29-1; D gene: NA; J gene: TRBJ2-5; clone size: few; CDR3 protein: CSVRPDSETQYF; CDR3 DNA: TGCAGCGTTCGCCCGGACAGCGAGACCCAGTACTTC
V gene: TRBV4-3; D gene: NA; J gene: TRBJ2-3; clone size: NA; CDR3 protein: CASSQVTGAYDTQYF; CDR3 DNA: TGCGCCAGCAGCCAAGTGACGGGGGCCTACGATACGCAGTATTTT
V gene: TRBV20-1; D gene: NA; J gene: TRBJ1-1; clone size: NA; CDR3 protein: CSARVPGRQNTEAFF; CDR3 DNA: TGCAGTGCTAGAGTTCCGGGGAGACAGAACACTGAAGCTTTCTTT
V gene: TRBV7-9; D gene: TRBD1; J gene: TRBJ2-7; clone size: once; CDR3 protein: CAGSLGQGALNEQYF; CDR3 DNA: TGTGCCGGCAGCTTGGGACAGGGAGCTTTAAACGAGCAGTACTTC
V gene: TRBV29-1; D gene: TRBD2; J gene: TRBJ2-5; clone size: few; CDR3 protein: CSVLTVVGLLKSPQETQYF; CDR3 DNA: TGCAGCGTGCTGACCGTTGTGGGACTACTCAAATCCCCTCAAGAGACCCAGTACTTC
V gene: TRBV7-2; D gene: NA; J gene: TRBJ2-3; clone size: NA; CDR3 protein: CASSFGAQDTQYF; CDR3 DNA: TGTGCCAGCAGCTTCGGCGCTCAGGATACGCAGTATTTT
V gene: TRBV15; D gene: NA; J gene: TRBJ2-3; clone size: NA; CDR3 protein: CATSRAVRDTQYF; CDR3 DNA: TGTGCCACCAGCAGAGCAGTCCGAGATACGCAGTATTTT
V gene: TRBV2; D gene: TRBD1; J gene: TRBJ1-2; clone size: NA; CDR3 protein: CASNDRGRAGYTF; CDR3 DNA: TGTGCCAGCAATGACAGGGGTAGAGCTGGCTACACCTTC
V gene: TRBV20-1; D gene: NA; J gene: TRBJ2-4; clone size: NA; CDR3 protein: CSARQNMQGPFKNIQYF; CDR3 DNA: TGCAGTGCTAGACAAAACATGCAGGGCCCGTTTAAAAACATTCAGTACTTC
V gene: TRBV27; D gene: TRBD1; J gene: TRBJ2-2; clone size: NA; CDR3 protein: CASKQGGPGYGGELFF; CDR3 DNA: TGTGCCAGCAAACAGGGGGGACCCGGTTATGGAGGGGAGCTGTTTTTT
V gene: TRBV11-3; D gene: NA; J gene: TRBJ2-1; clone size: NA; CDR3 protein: CASSRDGTEQFF; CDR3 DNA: TGTGCCAGCAGCAGGGACGGGACTGAGCAGTTCTTC
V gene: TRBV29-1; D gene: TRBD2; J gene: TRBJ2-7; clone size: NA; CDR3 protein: CSVMAGVTYEQYF; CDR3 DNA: TGCAGCGTGATGGCGGGGGTCACCTACGAGCAGTACTTC
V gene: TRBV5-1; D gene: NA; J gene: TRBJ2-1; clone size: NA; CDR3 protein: CASSPAGTPSVTSSYNEQFF; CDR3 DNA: TGCGCCAGCAGCCCGGCCGGGACTCCCAGTGTGACCAGCTCCTACAATGAGCAGTTCTTC
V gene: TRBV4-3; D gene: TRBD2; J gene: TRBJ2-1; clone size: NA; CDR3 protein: CASSQGGRATNEQFF; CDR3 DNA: TGCGCCAGCAGCCAAGGCGGGAGGGCCACAAATGAGCAGTTCTTC
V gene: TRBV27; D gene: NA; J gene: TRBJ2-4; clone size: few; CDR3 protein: CASSPATRKNIQYF; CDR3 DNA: TGTGCCAGCAGCCCAGCAACTCGAAAAAACATTCAGTACTTC
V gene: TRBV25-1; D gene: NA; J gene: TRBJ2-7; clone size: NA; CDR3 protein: CASSVSGGPKGQYF; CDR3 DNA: TGTGCCAGCAGTGTTTCGGGGGGCCCAAAAGGGCAGTACTTC
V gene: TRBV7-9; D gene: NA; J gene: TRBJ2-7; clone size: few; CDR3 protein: CASSLEKTYPYEQYF; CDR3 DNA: TGTGCCAGCAGCTTAGAAAAGACATATCCCTACGAGCAGTACTTC
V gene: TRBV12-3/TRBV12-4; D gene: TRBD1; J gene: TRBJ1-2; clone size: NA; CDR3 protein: CASSWGTGGLYGYTF; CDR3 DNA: TGTGCCAGCAGTTGGGGGACAGGGGGACTCTATGGCTACACCTTC
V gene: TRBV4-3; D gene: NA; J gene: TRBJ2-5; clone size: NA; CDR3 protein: CASSQDWLGETQYF; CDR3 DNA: TGCGCCAGCAGCCAAGATTGGCTAGGGGAGACCCAGTACTTC
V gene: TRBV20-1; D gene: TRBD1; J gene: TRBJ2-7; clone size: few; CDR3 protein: CSAGGTGRYEQYF; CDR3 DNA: TGCAGTGCTGGGGGGACAGGGAGGTACGAGCAGTACTTC
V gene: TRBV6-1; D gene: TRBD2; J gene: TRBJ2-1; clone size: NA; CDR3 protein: CASRTERAGFPSYNEQFF; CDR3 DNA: TGTGCCAGCAGAACTGAACGAGCGGGATTCCCATCCTACAATGAGCAGTTCTTC
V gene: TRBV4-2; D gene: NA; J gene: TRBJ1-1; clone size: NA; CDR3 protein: CASSQVRAGPMNTEAFF; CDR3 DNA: TGTGCCAGCAGCCAAGTAAGGGCAGGGCCCATGAACACTGAAGCTTTCTTT
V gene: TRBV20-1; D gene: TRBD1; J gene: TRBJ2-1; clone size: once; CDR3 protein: CSASAGGENNEQFF; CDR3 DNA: TGCAGTGCTAGTGCAGGGGGCGAAAACAATGAGCAGTTCTTC
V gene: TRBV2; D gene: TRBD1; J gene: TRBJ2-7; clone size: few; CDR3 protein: CASSVVGTDLYEQYF; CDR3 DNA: TGTGCCAGCAGTGTGGTTGGGACAGATCTCTACGAGCAGTACTTC